A selection of T cell receptor beta chains follows, all from one sample in a study of blood T cell repertoires in COVID-19. Clones were read by immunoSEQ multiplex PCR, and TCRdb kept only the in-frame ones, dropping some. The data hold 200,000 to 300,000 clones, with roughly 84% observed a single time. Sequencing was done on a sample of peripheral blood. Source of these receptors: a woman aged 35 to 49 who had recovered from COVID-19. Each CDR3 is given without its conserved first and last residue. A D gene is named only where the DNA matches it firmly.

>TRBV28|14|TRBD1
ASSLPDRGGGTEAF
>TRBV10-3|16|-
AISEAGTGSSFSYEQY
>TRBV6-1|11|-
ASSEGRAYEQY
>TRBV27|15|-
ASSFYGGSGGTGELF
>TRBV5-1|13|TRBD1
ASSSGQGSTGELF
>TRBV5-1|17|-
ASSHGQRVNSEMNTEAF
>TRBV2|13|TRBD1
ASSADRDFNQPQH
>TRBV6-5|12|-
ASSPRMGLDTQY
>TRBV5-1|13|-
ASSLEGVGANVLT
>TRBV30|13|-
AWSESRVLLYGYT
>TRBV13|11|-
ASSPRGGTEAF
>TRBV5-4|13|-
ASSLGGRRRTEAF
>TRBV5-1|13|-
ASSLTRPSTGELF
>TRBV2|11|-
ASRDSPKGTQY
>TRBV5-1|14|-
ASSLGGAGPQETQY
>TRBV29-1|11|TRBD1
SVEGRAGGKLF
>TRBV28|11|TRBD1
ASRGTAPAEQY
>TRBV18|12|TRBD1
ASSLGGLNTEAF
>TRBV28|13|TRBD1
ASSPGTGGRETQY
>TRBV29-1|11|TRBD1
SVDGQGVNVLT
>TRBV19|13|-
ASSLNRVDNSPLH
>TRBV2|12|TRBD1
ASERTGSNQPQH
>TRBV2|11|-
ASRTRGADTQY
>TRBV28|11|-
ASREDGNQPQH
>TRBV6-6|9|TRBD2
GSRDYYEQY
>TRBV6-2/TRBV6-3|11|-
ASSFTQTYEQY
>TRBV2|12|-
ASSEGRGSEKLF
>TRBV19|11|-
ASGQFSGNTIY
>TRBV27|11|-
ASMGHSVVEAF
>TRBV10-3|10|-
ASGGVYNEQF
>TRBV6-6|12|TRBD1
ASGQGVWDTEAF
>TRBV10-3|11|-
AISGPAADEQF
>TRBV7-9|12|-
ASSLGSLAYEQY
>TRBV7-9|14|TRBD1
ASSFLGQGVNYGYT
>TRBV6-5|11|TRBD1
ASNLDRDNEQF
>TRBV2|12|-
ASRGKISTDTQY
>TRBV5-5|16|-
ASSLAAGLSLSSYEQY
>TRBV18|13|-
ASSPQQGLNSPLH
>TRBV19|12|-
ASSNLGPNEKLF
>TRBV5-1|13|-
ASSPWTEVYNEQF
>TRBV5-1|13|-
ASRRSQGNSYEQY
>TRBV2|12|-
ASTRERESYEQY
>TRBV7-6|13|TRBD1
ASSRQGERFAEAF
>TRBV18|10|-
ASSPTRETQY
>TRBV5-5|11|-
ASSLMAGYEQY
>TRBV12-3/TRBV12-4|11|-
ATRATEALTQY
>TRBV7-3|14|TRBD2
ASSLSGGAKDSEQF
>TRBV19|11|TRBD1
ASSLQGVGEQF
>TRBV11-2|11|-
ASSLEGGERGF
>TRBV29-1|11|TRBD1
SVWTGSWTEAF
>TRBV28|12|-
ASSFQGLSTEAF
>TRBV7-9|14|TRBD1
ASSKGQGADRNTIY
>TRBV27|14|TRBD2
ASRRLTSGGEETQY
>TRBV3-1/TRBV3-2|14|TRBD1
ASSQDWDRGIYGYT
>TRBV12-3/TRBV12-4|11|-
ASSPPGTGELF